This T cell receptor beta chain is drawn from a study of shared clonotypes between healthy human individuals. Healthy and HIV-negative, the adult donors had no recent acute infections or vaccinations. Study-level results: Exclusively blood specimens were collected; tissue repertoires likely differ. Generally, estimated richness proved larger in naive subsets than it did in memory subsets. Non-shared clonotypes had lower generation probabilities than clonotypes shared by all four sorted-subset donors.

A remark on this clone: No antigen is known for it. The junction differs from germline at one of its ends, possibly a read error.

The CDR3 loop spans 16 amino acids. Germline V gives CDR1 SNHLY, CDR2 FYNNEI. Assay used: immunoSEQ multiplex PCR; TCRdb lists only in-frame clones, some missing. This table holds about 1 million clones, roughly 75% found once. The sequenced material came from memory CD4+ T cells sorted from blood. Subset given: CD45RA-negative fraction. The sequence derives from a man younger than 30 in good health. This rearrangement joins TRBV2 to TRBJ1-4; possibly TRBD1 for D (6 bases). The CDR3 nucleotides read TGTGCCAGCAGCGAAGAACAGGCAGGGGCTAATGAAAAACTGTTTTTT. This codes for CASSEEQAGANEKLFF.